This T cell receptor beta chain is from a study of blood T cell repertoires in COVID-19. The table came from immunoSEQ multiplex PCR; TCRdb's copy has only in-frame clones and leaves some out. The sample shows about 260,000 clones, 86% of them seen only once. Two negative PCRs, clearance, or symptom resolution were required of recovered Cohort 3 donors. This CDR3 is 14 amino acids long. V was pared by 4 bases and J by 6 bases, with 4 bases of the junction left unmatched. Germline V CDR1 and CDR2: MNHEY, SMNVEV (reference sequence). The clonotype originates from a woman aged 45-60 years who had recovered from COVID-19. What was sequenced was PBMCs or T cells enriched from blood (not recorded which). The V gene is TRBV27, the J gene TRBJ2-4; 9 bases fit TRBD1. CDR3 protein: CASSSADRGNIQYF. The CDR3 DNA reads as TGTGCCAGCAGTTCCGCGGACAGGGGAAACATTCAGTACTTC.